This record concerns one T cell receptor (beta chain) sequence. Antigen unknown. The data stem from a study of OX40 agonist ivuxolimab in advanced cancers. The overall study: Patients were 65% to 85% male with ages about 23 to 90, mean approximately 55. Broader study findings: At 0.1-3.0 mg/kg, partial responders had clonal expansion among the lowest observed.

Patients with a history of autoimmune disease or on systemic immunosuppression were excluded. On cycle 4 day 1 and cycle 7 day 1, as well as at baseline, blood was sampled. Clones were sequenced by immunoSEQ multiplex PCR, and TCRdb holds only the in-frame ones, with some missing. Counted here are about 73,000 clones, roughly 90% occurring once; the ten biggest clones make up over 7.5%. Trimming removed 1 base from V and 4 bases from J; junction bases left unmatched: 10. In germline, CDR1 is MGHRA, CDR2 YSYEKL. CDR3 length: 16 amino acids. The chain carries TRBV4-1 and TRBJ2-7, with 7 bases aligning to TRBD1. This sequence originates from an adult with an advanced solid tumor such as melanoma, head and neck, liver or kidney cancer. Sample: CD4+ or CD8+ T cells sorted from blood, taken in a trial of the OX40 agonist ivuxolimab. CDR3 DNA: TGCGCCAGCAGCCAAGTTTCGGGGACAGATCTATACGAGCAGTACTTC. Translation: CASSQVSGTDLYEQYF.